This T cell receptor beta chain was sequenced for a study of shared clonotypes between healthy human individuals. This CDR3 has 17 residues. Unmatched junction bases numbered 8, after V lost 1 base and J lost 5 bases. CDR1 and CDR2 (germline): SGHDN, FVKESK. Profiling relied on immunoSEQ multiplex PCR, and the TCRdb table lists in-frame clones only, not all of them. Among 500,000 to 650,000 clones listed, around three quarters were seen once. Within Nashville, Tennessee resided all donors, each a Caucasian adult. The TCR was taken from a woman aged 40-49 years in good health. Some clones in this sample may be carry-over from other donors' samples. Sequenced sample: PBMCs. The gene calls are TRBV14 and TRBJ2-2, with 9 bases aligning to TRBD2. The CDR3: CASSQGPAGGQTGELFF. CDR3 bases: TGTGCCAGCAGCCAAGGTCCGGCGGGAGGGCAAACCGGGGAGCTGTTTTTT.